Listed below are T cell receptor beta chains from one sample, sequenced in a study of shared clonotypes between healthy human individuals. Sequencing was performed with immunoSEQ multiplex PCR; in TCRdb, only in-frame clones are kept and a portion is missing. This sample has over a million clones, with around 76% found just once. The sample was memory CD4+ T cells sorted from blood. Receptors were obtained from a man aged 18 to 29 in good health. Each CDR3 is given with its conserved first and last residue. D genes are given only for firm matches. Only part of the rows carry a size: once, few, many, or a class if the clone is expanded.

v_call	d_call	clone_size	j_call	cdr3_aa	cdr3_nt
TRBV28	TRBD1	-	TRBJ1-2	CASSPPGGQLYGYTF	TGTGCCAGCAGTCCCCCAGGGGGACAGCTCTATGGCTACACCTTC
TRBV11-2	TRBD2	few	TRBJ2-7	CASSTLAGGIEQYF	TGTGCCAGCAGCACACTAGCGGGAGGGATCGAGCAGTACTTC
TRBV27	TRBD1	-	TRBJ2-3	CASSDRGPPDTQYF	TGTGCCAGCAGTGACAGGGGGCCCCCAGATACGCAGTATTTT
TRBV7-3	-	few	TRBJ2-2	CASRRGTGELFF	TGTGCCAGCAGGAGGGGCACCGGGGAGCTGTTTTTT
TRBV6-1	-	-	TRBJ1-1	CASSEGTQNTEAFF	TGTGCCAGCAGTGAAGGGACACAGAACACTGAAGCTTTCTTT
TRBV6-5	TRBD1	-	TRBJ1-1	CASSFPTGVAFF	TGTGCCAGCAGCTTTCCGACAGGGGTGGCTTTCTTT
TRBV18	-	few	TRBJ1-6	CASSPSGTLAYNSPLHF	TGTGCCAGCTCACCATCAGGGACTTTAGCGTATAATTCACCCCTCCACTTT
TRBV6-5	-	-	TRBJ1-1	CASTRGGQAEAFF	TGTGCCAGCACCCGCGGGGGGCAGGCTGAAGCTTTCTTT
TRBV19	-	few	TRBJ1-5	CASKLSGPVNQPQHF	TGTGCCAGTAAACTCTCCGGGCCCGTCAATCAGCCCCAGCATTTT
TRBV5-1	-	few	TRBJ1-1	CASGRDGYIYFF	TGCGCCAGCGGCCGGGACGGCTATATTTACTTCTTT
TRBV6-6	-	-	TRBJ2-7	CASRKNQGVYEQYF	TGTGCCAGCAGGAAAAATCAAGGGGTTTACGAGCAGTACTTC
TRBV7-7	-	-	TRBJ1-3	CATASGNTIYF	TGTGCGACAGCCTCTGGAAACACCATATATTTT
TRBV6-6	-	few	TRBJ2-2	CASSYFGGPDTGELFF	TGTGCCAGCAGTTACTTTGGGGGGCCGGACACCGGGGAGCTGTTTTTT
TRBV19	TRBD2	-	TRBJ2-7	CASSIGGRASYEQYF	TGTGCCAGTAGTATAGGCGGGAGGGCCTCCTACGAGCAGTACTTC
TRBV5-1	TRBD2	few	TRBJ2-3	CASSLERESRTQYF	TGCGCCAGCAGCTTGGAGCGGGAGAGTCGTACGCAGTATTTT
TRBV7-8	-	-	TRBJ2-3	CASSPGYSTDTQYF	TGTGCCAGCAGCCCTGGGTATAGCACAGATACGCAGTATTTT
TRBV10-3	TRBD1	-	TRBJ1-6	CAISVRGGRGDSPLHF	TGTGCCATCAGTGTGCGAGGGGGCAGGGGGGATTCACCCCTCCACTTT